This entry lists 26 T cell receptor beta chains sequenced from one sample in a study of CD8 T cells in Susac syndrome. Random hexamers served to reverse transcribe about 0.45 to 1 ug RNA. TCRdb re-called the immunoSEQ multiplex PCR reads through MiXCR, storing one row per CDR3 protein. The profile covers around 200,000 distinct CDR3 sequences, with roughly 94% appearing a single time and 0.099% taken by the ten largest. The sequencing sample was made of CD4+ T cells from PBMCs. The receptor set was obtained from a human donor with Susac syndrome.

The V and J genes are TRBV27 and TRBJ2-1; D gene ambiguous. The ends were cut back, 6 bases at V and 1 base at J, with 13 bases in the middle. The length of the CDR3 is 15 residues. Germline loops: CDR1 MNHEY, CDR2 SMNVEV (reference sequence). The CDR3 DNA is TGTGCCAGCAGGCGAAACGGAAATTCCTACAATGAGCAGTTCTTC. Amino acids: CASRRNGNSYNEQFF.

Only a few counts were recorded for this clonotype. The gene calls are TRBV9 and TRBJ2-6, with unresolved D. The germline V gene encodes CDR1 SGDLS and CDR2 YYNGEE. Trimming stripped 0 bases from V and 0 bases from J, with 4 bases between. CDR3 length: 15 amino acids. The CDR3 DNA follows: TGTGCCAGCAGCGTAGGGGGCTCTGGGGCCAACGTCCTGACTTTC. Its translation is CASSVGGSGANVLTF.

This chain joins TRBV30 and TRBJ1-2, with a possible D match to TRBD1 (6 bases). V was cut by 2 bases and J by 4 bases, with 17 bases left in between. The CDR3 has 15 residues. Germline loops: CDR1 GTSNPN, CDR2 SVGIG (reference sequence). The CDR3 coding sequence is TGTGCCTGGAGTAAGACTCGTACAGGGATCTATGGCTACACCTTC. Translation: CAWSKTRTGIYGYTF.

This clonotype was seen just once. V is TRBV7-2 and J is TRBJ2-7; 8 bases match TRBD1. V lost 5 bases to trimming and J lost 1 base; unmatched junction nucleotides: 4. CDR1 and CDR2 (germline): SGHTA, FQGNSA. CDR3 length: 14 residues. The CDR3 sequence: CASSAYRGSYEQYF. The CDR3 DNA follows: TGTGCCAGCAGCGCCTACAGGGGGTCCTACGAGCAGTACTTC. Filled out from reference TRBV7-2 and TRBJ2-7, the complete variable domain reads GAGVSQSPSNKVTEKGKDVELRCDPISGHTALYWYRQSLGQGLEFLIYFQGNSAPDKSGLPSDRFSAERTGGSVSTLTIQRTQQEDSAVYLCASSAYRGSYEQYFGPGTRLTVT.

V usage is TRBV20-1 and J usage is TRBJ2-6, with D unclear. Germline lookup yields CDR1 DFQATT and CDR2 SNEGSKA (reference sequence). V was clipped by 5 bases and J by 0 bases, with 11 bases between them. There are 15 residues in the CDR3. CDR3 coding DNA: TGCAGTGCTCAAGGGCAGAACTCTGGGGCCAACGTCCTGACTTTC. This codes for CSAQGQNSGANVLTF.

The chain couples TRBV20-1 to TRBJ2-1; TRBD2 matches 12 bases. This CDR3 has 14 amino acids. Trimming removed 6 bases from V and 9 bases from J; junction bases left unmatched: 9. Germline assignment: CDR1 DFQATT and CDR2 SNEGSKA (reference sequence). The CDR3 reads CSAATSGGRVEQFF. The CDR3 coding sequence is TGCAGTGCCGCGACTAGCGGGGGCAGGGTTGAGCAGTTCTTC.

This chain joins TRBV7-2 and TRBJ2-7; TRBD2 aligns across 7 bases. The CDR3 extends over 16 amino acids. V gave up 2 bases and J gave up 2 bases; unmatched junction bases: 9. The germline V gene has CDR1 SGHTA and CDR2 FQGNSA. The CDR3 sequence is CASSLTVGGSAYEQYF. CDR3 sequence (DNA): TGTGCCAGCAGCTTAACTGTCGGCGGGAGCGCCTACGAGCAGTACTTC.

In this sample, this clonotype turned up once. The V call is TRBV5-1, the J call TRBJ2-2; no clear D gene. CDR1 and CDR2 from the germline V gene are SGHRS and YFSETQ. The CDR3 spans 12 residues. The V gene lost 4 bases and the J gene lost 7 bases, with 8 bases spanning the gap. The CDR3 nucleotides read TGCGCCAGCAGCAGGGATGGCGGGGAGCTGTTTTTT. It translates to CASSRDGGELFF.

This chain joins TRBV19 and TRBJ2-3; D not certain. Trimming shortened V by 5 bases and J by 7 bases, and 13 bases separated the two germline ends. The germline V gene has CDR1 LNHDA and CDR2 SQIVND (reference sequence). The CDR3 runs to 13 residues. The CDR3 protein is CASSPRAVNTQYF. CDR3 coding DNA: TGTGCCAGTAGTCCTCGAGCAGTAAATACGCAGTATTTT.

The chain is built from TRBV30 and TRBJ2-1; TRBD2 agrees at 9 bases. V was pared by 2 bases and J by 12 bases, with 8 bases of the junction left unmatched. Germline V lookup: CDR1 GTSNPN, CDR2 SVGIG (reference sequence). This CDR3 spans 13 amino acids. The CDR3 protein is CAWSLAGTRGQFF. CDR3 nucleotide sequence: TGTGCCTGGAGTCTAGCGGGGACGCGGGGGCAGTTCTTC.

The V gene is TRBV18, the J gene TRBJ2-7, with a weak D call TRBD1 (6 bases). The germline V and J ends were trimmed by 6 bases and 4 bases, with 16 bases remaining between them. CDR1 and CDR2 from the germline V gene are KGHSH and LQKENI. This CDR3 is 14 amino acids long. CDR3 sequence (DNA): TGTGCCAGCTCTGCACAGGGAAGTCTGTACGAGCAGTACTTC. Translating it yields CASSAQGSLYEQYF.

The chain joins TRBV9 to TRBJ1-4; 7 bases are a match to TRBD1. Germline trimming cut 3 bases from V and 7 bases from J; bases unmatched to any gene: 6. The CDR3 has 14 amino acids. From germline, CDR1 is SGDLS and CDR2 YYNGEE. CDR3 residues: CASSARQGSEKLFF. CDR3 in DNA: TGTGCCAGCAGCGCCCGACAGGGTAGTGAAAAACTGTTTTTT.

The chain links TRBV6-5 to TRBJ2-1; 9 bases match TRBD2. Per germline, CDR1 MNHEY and CDR2 SVGAGI. The J segment lost 10 bases and the V segment lost 6 bases, leaving 13 bases of the junction unmatched. CDR3 length: 15 amino acids. The CDR3 nucleotides are TGTGCCAGCAGCCCCGGACTAGCGCGCCTGCAGGAGCAGTTCTTC. It codes for CASSPGLARLQEQFF.

This rearrangement joins TRBV14 to TRBJ1-6; D call uncertain. Trimming pared 1 base from V and 8 bases from J, leaving 9 bases between. The CDR3 sequence is 14 residues long. Germline V lookup: CDR1 SGHDN, CDR2 FVKESK. CDR3 DNA: TGTGCCAGCAGCCAAGGGGGAGAGCATTCACCCCTCCACTTT. Translation gives CASSQGGEHSPLHF.

The CDR3 region is CASSQESWYASPNQPQHF. The CDR3, as DNA: TGCGCCAGCAGCCAAGAATCGTGGTACGCCAGCCCCAATCAGCCCCAGCATTTT. The J gene is TRBJ1-5, the V gene TRBV4-3; no clear D. The CDR3 length is 18 residues. V was pared by 0 bases and J by 3 bases, with 18 bases between. Germline V gene data show CDR1 as LGHNA and CDR2 as YSLEER.

This rearrangement joins TRBV20-1 to TRBJ2-5; 7 bases are a match to TRBD2. The CDR3 totals 14 residues. CDR1 is DFQATT and CDR2 is SNEGSKA in the germline V gene (reference sequence). Germline trimming cut 3 bases from V and 3 bases from J; bases unmatched to any gene: 7. The CDR3 coding sequence is TGCAGTGCTAGTATTAGGGAGGGGAAAGAGACCCAGTACTTC. It translates to CSASIREGKETQYF.

Only a few counts were recorded for this clonotype. The chain recombines TRBV12-3 or TRBV12-4 with TRBJ1-1; D uncertain. V lost 4 bases, J lost 6 bases, and 9 bases lay in between. The CDR3 sequence is 12 residues long. CDR3 amino acids: CASSSGRSEAFF. Here the CDR3 DNA reads TGTGCCAGCAGTTCGGGCAGATCTGAAGCTTTCTTT.

This chain joins TRBV9 and TRBJ2-1; perhaps D is TRBD1 or TRBD2 (6 bases each). The germline gives CDR1 SGDLS, CDR2 YYNGEE. V lost 0 bases, J lost 7 bases, and 23 bases lay in between. This CDR3 contains 18 residues. CDR3 loop: CASSVGSVGWGARNEQFF. Here the CDR3 DNA reads TGTGCCAGCAGCGTAGGATCGGTTGGGTGGGGGGCACGAAATGAGCAGTTCTTC.

This clonotype has only one observation. The chain links TRBV19 to TRBJ1-5; no reliable D call. Trimming cost V 7 bases and J 7 bases, with 17 bases left between them. Germline V gene data show CDR1 as LNHDA and CDR2 as SQIVND (reference sequence). The CDR3 has 14 residues. As DNA, the CDR3 is TGTGCCAGTACTCGCCGGGGTTCGGTCCAGCCCCAGCATTTT. Amino acid sequence: CASTRRGSVQPQHF.

V and J are TRBV29-1 and TRBJ2-2, with TRBD2 matching 7 bases. The CDR3 contains 13 residues. Trimming removed 6 bases from V and 5 bases from J; junction bases left unmatched: 6. Germline-derived CDR1 and CDR2 are SQVTM and ANQGSEA. In DNA form, the CDR3 reads TGCAGCGTGGGGGGGGTGTATACCGGGGAGCTGTTTTTT. This encodes CSVGGVYTGELFF.

Here the CDR3 reads CSVARQTNTEAFF. The DNA for the CDR3 is TGCAGCGTTGCCAGACAGACGAACACTGAAGCTTTCTTT. This sequence joins TRBV29-1 and TRBJ1-1; weak D call: TRBD1 (5 bases). This CDR3 has 13 residues. Germline V CDR1 and CDR2: SQVTM, ANQGSEA. V shed 4 bases and J shed 1 base, with 10 bases lying between them.

V and J are TRBV20-1 and TRBJ2-5, with D perhaps TRBD1 (5 bases). CDR1 and CDR2 (germline): DFQATT, SNEGSKA (reference sequence). The CDR3 contains 13 residues. V was shortened by 4 bases and J by 1 base, with 10 bases between the two germline ends. The CDR3 DNA sequence: TGCAGTGCTAAGGGGCCCGGCCAAGAGACCCAGTACTTC. As protein: CSAKGPGQETQYF.

This clonotype was counted once. This chain connects TRBV15 to TRBJ2-1, with TRBD2 matching 10 bases. This CDR3 region has 18 residues. V lost 0 bases to trimming and J lost 3 bases; unmatched junction nucleotides: 8. CDR1 and CDR2 from the germline V gene are LNHNV and YYDKDF (reference sequence). The CDR3 DNA sequence: TGTGCCACCAGCAGAGATACACTAGCGGGGAAATTCTACAATGAGCAGTTCTTC. Its translation: CATSRDTLAGKFYNEQFF.

The V and J genes are TRBV7-2 and TRBJ1-2; D uncertain. Trimming removed 1 base at V and 2 bases at J, with 14 bases between. The CDR3 totals 16 residues. Germline V CDR1 and CDR2: SGHTA, FQGNSA. CDR3 sequence (DNA): TGTGCCAGCAGCTTAGTCGGAGGGAGTGGAAACTATGGCTACACCTTC. Its protein is CASSLVGGSGNYGYTF.

The V gene is TRBV30, the J gene TRBJ1-2; no reliable D call. This CDR3 comprises 13 residues. Trimming cost V 0 bases and J 10 bases, with 15 bases left between them. The germline CDR1 and CDR2 sequences are GTSNPN and SVGIG (reference sequence). The CDR3 is CAWSVRTPGSYTF. The CDR3 DNA reads as TGTGCCTGGAGTGTACGTACACCGGGCTCCTACACCTTC.

The gene calls are TRBV4-1 and TRBJ1-2, with D tentatively TRBD1 (5 bases). Germline CDR1 MGHRA, CDR2 YSYEKL. The CDR3 consists of 17 residues. Trimming cost V 5 bases and J 0 bases, with 19 bases left between them. The CDR3 nucleotides are TGCGCCAGCAGCGATAGGGACCAGGGCAGGACTAACTATGGCTACACCTTC. This gives the protein CASSDRDQGRTNYGYTF.